The table lists the clone carrying this T cell receptor (beta chain) with a count of one. Its matching antigen is unknown. TCRdb keeps only in-frame clones here, not all; method: immunoSEQ multiplex PCR. The sample yields 80,000 or so clones, approximately 92% seen once. These data originate in a study of OX40 agonist ivuxolimab in advanced cancers. Study-wide points: The CD4+ and CD8+ T cells in the blood had expanded clonally by week 6 at 0.1 to 3.0 mg/kg. CD8+ T cells showed, on average, more clonal expansion than CD4+ cells. Some patients without response likewise showed low normalized clonal expansion.

The CDR3 runs to 12 residues. The J segment lost 3 bases and the V segment lost 10 bases, leaving 6 bases of the junction unmatched. Germline V gene lookup returns CDR1 MNHEY and CDR2 SVGAGI. The cohort excluded patients with autoimmune disease history or systemic immunosuppression. The sequences come from CD4+ or CD8+ T cells sorted from blood, collected in a trial of the OX40 agonist ivuxolimab. This receptor was taken from an adult with an advanced solid tumor such as melanoma, head and neck, liver or kidney cancer. V and J are TRBV6-5 and TRBJ2-7; 7 positions match TRBD1. CDR3: CAIGDSNYEQYF. The DNA for the CDR3 is TGTGCCATCGGGGACAGCAACTACGAGCAGTACTTC.